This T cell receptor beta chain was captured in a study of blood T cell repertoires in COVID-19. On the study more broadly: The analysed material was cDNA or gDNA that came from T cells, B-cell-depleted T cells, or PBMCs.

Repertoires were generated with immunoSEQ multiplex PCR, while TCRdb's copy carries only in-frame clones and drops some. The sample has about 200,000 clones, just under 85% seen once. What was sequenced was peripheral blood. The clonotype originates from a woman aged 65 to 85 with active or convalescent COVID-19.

CDR3 in DNA: TGTGCCAGCAGCGAAAGCAGGGGAAATCAGCCCCAGCATTTT. Translation: CASSESRGNQPQHF. The V and J genes are TRBV7-6 and TRBJ1-5; D is possibly TRBD1 (6 bases). The germline CDR1 and CDR2 sequences are SGHVS and FNYEAQ. The CDR3 extends over 14 amino acids. Deletions cut 5 bases from V and 4 bases from J, with 12 bases between.